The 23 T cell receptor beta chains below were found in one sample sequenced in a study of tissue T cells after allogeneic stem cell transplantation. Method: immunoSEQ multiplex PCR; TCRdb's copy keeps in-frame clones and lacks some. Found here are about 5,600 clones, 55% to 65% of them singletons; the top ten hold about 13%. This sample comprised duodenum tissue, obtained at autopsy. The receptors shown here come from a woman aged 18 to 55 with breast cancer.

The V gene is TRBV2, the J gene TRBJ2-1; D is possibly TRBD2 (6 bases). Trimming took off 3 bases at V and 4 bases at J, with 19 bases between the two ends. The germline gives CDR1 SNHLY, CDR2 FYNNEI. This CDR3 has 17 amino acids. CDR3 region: CASSDPLARVRYNEQFF. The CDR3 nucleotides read TGTGCCAGCAGTGATCCCCTAGCGAGAGTACGATACAATGAGCAGTTCTTC.

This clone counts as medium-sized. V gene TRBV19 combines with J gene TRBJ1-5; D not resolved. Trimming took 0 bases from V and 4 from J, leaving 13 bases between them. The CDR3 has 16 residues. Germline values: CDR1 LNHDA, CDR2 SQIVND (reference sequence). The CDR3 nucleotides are TGTGCCAGTAGTATAGATTCGTTGCCGGAAAATCAGCCCCAGCATTTT. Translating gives CASSIDSLPENQPQHF.

The DNA for the CDR3 is TGTGCCAGCAAGGGTGTGGGGCGGGAGCACTACGAGCAGTACTTC. Amino acids: CASKGVGREHYEQYF. The rearrangement uses TRBV28 and TRBJ2-7; 7 nucleotides align to TRBD2. V lost 7 bases and J lost 3; bases outside the gene matches: 12. The CDR3 spans 15 residues. The germline V gene encodes CDR1 MDHEN and CDR2 SYDVKM.

This CDR3 is CASSKGGFLFIRDTHYEQYF. The CDR3, as DNA: TGTGCCAGCAGCAAAGGGGGGTTTTTATTTATCAGGGACACGCACTACGAGCAGTACTTC. The rearrangement joins TRBV21-1 to TRBJ2-7; TRBD1, the table's D call, lacks a check against the DNA. TRBV21-1 is a documented pseudogene. The CDR3 sequence is 20 residues long.

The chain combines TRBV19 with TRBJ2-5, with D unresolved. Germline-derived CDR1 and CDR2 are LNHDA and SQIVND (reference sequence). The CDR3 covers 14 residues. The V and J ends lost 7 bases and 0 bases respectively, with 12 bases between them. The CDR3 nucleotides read TGTGCCAGTAAGGGCAGCCCGTACCAAGAGACCCAGTACTTC. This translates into CASKGSPYQETQYF. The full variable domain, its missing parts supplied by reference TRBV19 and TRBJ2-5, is DGGITQSPKYLFRKEGQNVTLSCEQNLNHDAMYWYRQDPGQGLRLIYYSQIVNDFQKGDIAEGYSVSREKKESFPLTVTSAQKNPTAFYLCASKGSPYQETQYFGPGTRLLVL.

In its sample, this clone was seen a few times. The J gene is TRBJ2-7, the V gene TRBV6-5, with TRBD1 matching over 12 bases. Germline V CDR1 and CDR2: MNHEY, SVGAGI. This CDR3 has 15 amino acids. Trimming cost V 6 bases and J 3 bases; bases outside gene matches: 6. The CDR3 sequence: CASSLGTGGRYEQYF. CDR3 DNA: TGTGCCAGCAGCTTGGGGACAGGGGGCCGCTACGAGCAGTACTTC.

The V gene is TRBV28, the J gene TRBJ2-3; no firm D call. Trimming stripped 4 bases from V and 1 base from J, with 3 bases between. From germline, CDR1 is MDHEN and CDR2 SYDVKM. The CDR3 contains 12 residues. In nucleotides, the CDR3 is TGTGCCAGCAGTTCCCGCACAGATACGCAGTATTTT. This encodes CASSSRTDTQYF.

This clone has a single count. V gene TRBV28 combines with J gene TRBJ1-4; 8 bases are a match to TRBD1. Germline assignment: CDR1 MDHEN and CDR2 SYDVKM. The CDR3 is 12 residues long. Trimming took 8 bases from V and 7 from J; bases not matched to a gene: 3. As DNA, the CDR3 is TGTGCCAGCGGACAGGGTGGTGAAAAACTGTTTTTT. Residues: CASGQGGEKLFF.

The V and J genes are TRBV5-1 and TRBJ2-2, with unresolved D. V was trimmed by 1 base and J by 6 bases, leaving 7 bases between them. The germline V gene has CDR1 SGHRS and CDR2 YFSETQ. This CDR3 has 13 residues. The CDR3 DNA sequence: TGCGCCAGCAGCTTGCAAACACCCGGGGAGCTGTTTTTT. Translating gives CASSLQTPGELFF.

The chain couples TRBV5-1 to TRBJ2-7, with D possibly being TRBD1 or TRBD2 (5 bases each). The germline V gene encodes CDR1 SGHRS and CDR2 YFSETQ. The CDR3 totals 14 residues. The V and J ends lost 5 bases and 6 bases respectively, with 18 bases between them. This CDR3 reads CASSSEGRTGEQYF. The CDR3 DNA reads TGCGCCAGCAGTTCTGAGGGACGGACTGGCGAGCAGTACTTC.

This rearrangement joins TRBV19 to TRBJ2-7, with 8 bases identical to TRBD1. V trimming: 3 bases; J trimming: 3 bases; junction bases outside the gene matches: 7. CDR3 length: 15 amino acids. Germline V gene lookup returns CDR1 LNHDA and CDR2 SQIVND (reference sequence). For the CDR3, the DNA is TGTGCCAGTAGTATTGGCGACAGGGGCTACTACGAGCAGTACTTC. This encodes CASSIGDRGYYEQYF.

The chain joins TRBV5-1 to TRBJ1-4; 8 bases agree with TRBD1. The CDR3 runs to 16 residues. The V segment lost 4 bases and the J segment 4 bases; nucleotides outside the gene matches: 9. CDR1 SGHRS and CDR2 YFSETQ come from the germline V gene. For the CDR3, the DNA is TGCGCCAGCAGCCTGTCCTCAGGGACAGGTAATGAAAAACTGTTTTTT. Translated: CASSLSSGTGNEKLFF.

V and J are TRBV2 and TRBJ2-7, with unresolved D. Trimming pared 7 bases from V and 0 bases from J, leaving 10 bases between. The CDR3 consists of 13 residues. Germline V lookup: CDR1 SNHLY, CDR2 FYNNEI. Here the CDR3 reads CASMDASSYEQYF. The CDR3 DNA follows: TGTGCCAGCATGGACGCAAGCTCCTACGAGCAGTACTTC.

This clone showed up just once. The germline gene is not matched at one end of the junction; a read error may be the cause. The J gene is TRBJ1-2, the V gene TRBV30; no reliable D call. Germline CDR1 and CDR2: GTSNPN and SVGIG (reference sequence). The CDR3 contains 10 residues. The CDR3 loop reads CAWFIWALAF. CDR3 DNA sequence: TGTGCCTGGTTCATATGGGCGCTGGCCTTC.

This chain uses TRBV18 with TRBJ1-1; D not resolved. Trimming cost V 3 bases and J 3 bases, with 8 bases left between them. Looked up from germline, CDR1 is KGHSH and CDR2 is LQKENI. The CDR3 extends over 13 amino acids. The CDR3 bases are TGTGCCAGCTCACCTGCTTGGGACACTGAAGCTTTCTTT. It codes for CASSPAWDTEAFF.

The CDR3 coding sequence is TGCAGCGTTGAAGTCCCGGTCCCCGAGAACACTGAAGCTTTCTTT. It specifies CSVEVPVPENTEAFF. The chain joins TRBV29-1 to TRBJ1-1, with unresolved D. V lost 1 base to trimming and J lost 1 base, with 13 bases between them. Germline V gene sequence: CDR1 SQVTM, CDR2 ANQGSEA. The CDR3 spans 15 residues.

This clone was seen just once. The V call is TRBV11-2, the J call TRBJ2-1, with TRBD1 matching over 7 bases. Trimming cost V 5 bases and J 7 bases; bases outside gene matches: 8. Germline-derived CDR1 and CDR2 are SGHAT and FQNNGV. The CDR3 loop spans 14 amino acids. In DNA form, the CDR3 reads TGTGCCAGCAGCCTTGGGACAGACCCAAATGAGCAGTTCTTC. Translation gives CASSLGTDPNEQFF.

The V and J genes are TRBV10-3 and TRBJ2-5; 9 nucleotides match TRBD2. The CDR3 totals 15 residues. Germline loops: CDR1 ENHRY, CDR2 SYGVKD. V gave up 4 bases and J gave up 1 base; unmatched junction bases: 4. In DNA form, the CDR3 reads TGTGCCATCAGTGTGTCTAGCGGGGCCCAAGAGACCCAGTACTTC. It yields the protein CAISVSSGAQETQYF.

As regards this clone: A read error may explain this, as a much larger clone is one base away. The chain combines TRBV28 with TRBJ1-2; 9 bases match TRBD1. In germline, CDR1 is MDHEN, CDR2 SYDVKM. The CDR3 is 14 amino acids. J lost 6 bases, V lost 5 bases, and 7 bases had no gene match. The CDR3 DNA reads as TGTGCCAGCAGTCCTCCGGGACAGGGACATGGCTACACCTTC. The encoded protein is CASSPPGQGHGYTF.

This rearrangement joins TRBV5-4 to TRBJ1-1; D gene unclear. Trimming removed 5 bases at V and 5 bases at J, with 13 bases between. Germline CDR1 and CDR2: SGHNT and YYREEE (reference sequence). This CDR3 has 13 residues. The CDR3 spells CASRPTTGTEAFF. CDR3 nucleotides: TGTGCCAGCAGGCCTACGACGGGTACTGAAGCTTTCTTT.

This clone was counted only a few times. CDR3 residues: CASSLYRTSVNEQFF. In DNA form, the CDR3 reads TGTGCCAGCAGCCTTTATCGGACTAGCGTTAATGAGCAGTTCTTC. The chain uses TRBV7-2 and TRBJ2-1; 9 bases match TRBD2. CDR1 SGHTA and CDR2 FQGNSA come from the germline V gene. CDR3 length equals 15 residues. The V and J ends lost 5 bases and 7 bases, in that order; junction bases with no gene match: 9.

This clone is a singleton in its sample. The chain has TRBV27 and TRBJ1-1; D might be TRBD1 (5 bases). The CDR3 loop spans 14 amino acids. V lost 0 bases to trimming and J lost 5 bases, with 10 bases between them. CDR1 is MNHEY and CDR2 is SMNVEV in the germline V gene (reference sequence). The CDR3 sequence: CASSLSQGRTEAFF. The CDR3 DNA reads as TGTGCCAGCAGTTTATCTCAGGGAAGGACTGAAGCTTTCTTT.

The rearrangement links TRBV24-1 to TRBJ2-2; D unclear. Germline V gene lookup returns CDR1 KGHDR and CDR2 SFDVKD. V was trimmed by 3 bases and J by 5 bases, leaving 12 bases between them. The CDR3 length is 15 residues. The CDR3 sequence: CATSDPTQLTGELFF. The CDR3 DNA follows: TGTGCCACCAGTGATCCCACGCAGTTAACCGGGGAGCTGTTTTTT.